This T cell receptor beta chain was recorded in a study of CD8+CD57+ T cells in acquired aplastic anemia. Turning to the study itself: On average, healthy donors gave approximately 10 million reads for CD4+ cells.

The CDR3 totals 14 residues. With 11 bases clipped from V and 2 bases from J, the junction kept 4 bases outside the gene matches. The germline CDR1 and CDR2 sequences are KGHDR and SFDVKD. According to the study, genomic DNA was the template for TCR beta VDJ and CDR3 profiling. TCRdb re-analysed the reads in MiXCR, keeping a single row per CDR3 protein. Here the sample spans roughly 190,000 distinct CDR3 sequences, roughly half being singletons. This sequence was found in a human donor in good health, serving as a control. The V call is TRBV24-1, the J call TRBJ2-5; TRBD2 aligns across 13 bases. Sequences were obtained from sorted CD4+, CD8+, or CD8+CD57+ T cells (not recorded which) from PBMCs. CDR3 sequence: CASRGLAGQETQYF. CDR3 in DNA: TGTGCCAGCAGGGGACTAGCGGGGCAAGAGACCCAGTACTTC.